Listed here are 17 T cell receptor beta chains from one sample, sequenced in a study of T cell responses to AZD1222 COVID-19 vaccine. Produced via immunoSEQ multiplex PCR; TCRdb's table is partial and in-frame only. The data show roughly 100,000 clones, about 87% seen once. The material was peripheral blood, obtained on day 0 of AZD1222 vaccination. These receptors were obtained from an adult in good health.

The V call is TRBV6-5, the J call TRBJ2-7; TRBD1 matches 10 bases. The germline CDR1 and CDR2 sequences are MNHEY and SVGAGI. The CDR3 has 13 amino acids. Unmatched junction bases numbered 5, after V lost 6 bases and J lost 6 bases. The CDR3 sequence is CASRLGQGVEQYF. The CDR3 DNA follows: TGTGCCAGCAGACTCGGACAGGGGGTCGAGCAGTACTTC.

V usage is TRBV24-1 and J usage is TRBJ2-1; no clear D gene. Germline V lookup: CDR1 KGHDR, CDR2 SFDVKD. The CDR3 is made up of 12 amino acids. Trimming stripped 4 bases from V and 4 bases from J, with 4 bases between. The CDR3 region is CATSDRYNEQFF. The CDR3, as DNA: TGTGCCACCAGTGACCGGTACAATGAGCAGTTCTTC.

This chain joins TRBV4-3 and TRBJ2-1, with 8 nucleotides matching TRBD2. This CDR3 is 16 amino acids long. Looked up from germline, CDR1 is LGHNA and CDR2 is YSLEER. V gave up 0 bases and J gave up 4 bases; unmatched junction bases: 5. CDR3 nucleotide sequence: TGCGCCAGCAGCCAAGAAGCGGGACTAGGATACAATGAGCAGTTCTTC. Translated: CASSQEAGLGYNEQFF.

The chain recombines TRBV5-8 with TRBJ1-1; no clear D gene. Trimming removed 0 bases from V and 3 bases from J, with 6 bases in between. Germline loops: CDR1 SGHTS, CDR2 YDEGEE. The CDR3 runs to 13 residues. Written as DNA, the CDR3 is TGTGCCAGCAGCTTGGAAAGAGACACTGAAGCTTTCTTT. Translated: CASSLERDTEAFF.

This clone occurred a few times. J is TRBJ1-5 and V is TRBV28; 8 bases fit TRBD1. The CDR3 extends over 13 amino acids. Germline CDR1 is MDHEN and CDR2 is SYDVKM. V lost 2 bases, J lost 7 bases, and 1 base stayed unmatched. The CDR3, as DNA: TGTGCCAGCAGTTTACCAGGGGGCCAGCCCCAGCATTTT. Protein sequence: CASSLPGGQPQHF.

This rearrangement joins TRBV2 to TRBJ1-6; D gene ambiguous. Germline V lookup: CDR1 SNHLY, CDR2 FYNNEI. With 6 bases removed from V and 10 bases from J, the gap between germline ends came to 16 bases. The CDR3 extends over 14 amino acids. Here the CDR3 reads CASRSDGLGSPLHF. CDR3 coding DNA: TGTGCCAGCAGGTCGGACGGCCTGGGGTCACCCCTCCACTTT.

The rearrangement links TRBV11-2 to TRBJ1-6; no firm D call. The CDR3 consists of 14 residues. Germline CDR1 and CDR2: SGHAT and FQNNGV. Trimming shortened V by 2 bases and J by 5 bases, and 7 bases separated the two germline ends. The CDR3 reads CASSLSTDNSPLHF. CDR3 coding DNA: TGTGCCAGCAGCTTATCGACGGATAATTCACCCCTCCACTTT.

This chain connects TRBV6-6 to TRBJ1-1; D remains ambiguous. CDR1 is MNHNY, CDR2 SVGAGI, per germline (reference sequence). V lost 7 bases, J lost 0 bases, and 9 bases lay in between. This CDR3 contains 13 residues. The chain's CDR3 is CASTDNLNTEAFF. Written as DNA, the CDR3 is TGTGCCAGCACCGACAACCTGAACACTGAAGCTTTCTTT.

The chain has TRBV18 and TRBJ1-4; D ambiguous. The germline V and J ends were trimmed by 3 bases and 5 bases, with 10 bases remaining between them. Looked up from germline, CDR1 is KGHSH and CDR2 is LQKENI. The CDR3 has 14 amino acids. The CDR3 loop reads CASSPAQWNEKLFF. For the CDR3, the DNA is TGTGCCAGCTCACCGGCGCAGTGGAATGAAAAACTGTTTTTT.

J is TRBJ1-2 and V is TRBV7-2, with D uncertain. This CDR3 is built from 13 residues. Germline CDR1 and CDR2: SGHTA and FQGNSA. The germline V and J ends were trimmed by 4 bases and 8 bases, with 14 bases remaining between them. The CDR3 region has the DNA TGTGCCAGCAGCTCCTGGTCTCGTGGGGGCTACACCTTC. Translated, it gives CASSSWSRGGYTF.

The chain combines TRBV27 with TRBJ1-2; 8 bases fit TRBD1. The CDR3 contains 14 residues. CDR1 MNHEY and CDR2 SMNVEV come from the germline V gene (reference sequence). With V trimmed by 5 bases and J by 4 bases, 6 bases remained unmatched. The CDR3 DNA follows: TGTGCCAGCAGTCCGACAGGGGACGGCTATGGCTACACCTTC. This codes for CASSPTGDGYGYTF.

V is TRBV9 and J is TRBJ2-3; 12 positions match TRBD2. V trimming: 3 bases; J trimming: 5 bases; junction bases outside the gene matches: 1. CDR3 length equals 14 residues. Germline V CDR1 and CDR2: SGDLS, YYNGEE. As DNA, the CDR3 is TGTGCCAGCAGCGAGGGACTAGCGGGAGATACGCAGTATTTT. As protein: CASSEGLAGDTQYF.

This chain uses TRBV6-5 with TRBJ2-2; the D gene is possibly TRBD1 (6 bases). The germline V and J ends were trimmed by 7 bases and 6 bases, with 18 bases remaining between them. The germline CDR1 and CDR2 sequences are MNHEY and SVGAGI. This CDR3 is 15 amino acids long. CDR3 coding DNA: TGTGCCAGCAAGGAAGGGGGAAGAGGGTCCGGGGAGCTGTTTTTT. It specifies CASKEGGRGSGELFF.

The V and J genes are TRBV4-3 and TRBJ1-2, with D hard to call. CDR1 and CDR2 (germline): LGHNA, YSLEER. The CDR3 sequence is 16 residues long. Trimming shortened V by 1 base and J by 2 bases, and 14 bases separated the two germline ends. The CDR3 bases are TGCGCCAGCAGCCAAGCGGGAGGGCAAGGAAACTATGGCTACACCTTC. This sequence encodes CASSQAGGQGNYGYTF.

The chain joins TRBV4-1 to TRBJ1-4, with 8 bases identical to TRBD1. The CDR3 consists of 17 residues. Trimming took 0 bases from V and 4 from J; bases not matched to a gene: 7. Germline V gene sequence: CDR1 MGHRA, CDR2 YSYEKL. The chain's CDR3 is CASSQDGPGQGNEKLFF. The CDR3 DNA follows: TGCGCCAGCAGCCAAGATGGCCCCGGACAGGGTAATGAAAAACTGTTTTTT.

The chain is built from TRBV30 and TRBJ2-7; tentative D call: TRBD1 (5 bases). CDR1 and CDR2 (germline): GTSNPN, SVGIG (reference sequence). V was clipped by 1 base and J by 6 bases, with 10 bases between them. This CDR3 comprises 12 residues. The CDR3 bases are TGTGCCTGGAGTGGGCTGGGGCCCGAGCAGTACTTC. It encodes CAWSGLGPEQYF.

V and J are TRBV30 and TRBJ1-6; TRBD1 aligns across 8 bases. The germline CDR1 and CDR2 sequences are GTSNPN and SVGIG (reference sequence). V was pared by 4 bases and J by 13 bases, with 12 bases of the junction left unmatched. The CDR3 totals 14 residues. CDR3 in amino acids: CAWMIRDRLSPLHF. In nucleotides, the CDR3 is TGTGCCTGGATGATCCGGGACAGGCTTTCCCCCCTCCACTTT.